This is a list of T cell receptor beta chains from one sample in a study of blood T cell repertoires in COVID-19. Profiling relied on immunoSEQ multiplex PCR, and the TCRdb table lists in-frame clones only, not all of them. The table shows about 170,000 clones, with roughly 86% occurring only once. Sequenced input: peripheral blood. These receptors were obtained from a woman at least 80 years old in a cohort sampled during active or convalescent COVID-19. The CDR3 runs from the conserved cysteine through the conserved F or W. Each record gives: V gene, D gene, J gene, clone size, CDR3 DNA, CDR3 protein. A D gene is named only where the DNA matches it firmly. Size values are once, few and many counts, or a class for expanded clones, and some rows have none.

v_call: TRBV7-9
d_call: TRBD1
j_call: TRBJ2-5
clone_size: NA
cdr3_nt: TGTGCCAGCAGCTTAGGTACAGGGGCGTTCCAAGAGACCCAGTACTTC
cdr3_aa: CASSLGTGAFQETQYF

v_call: TRBV7-2
d_call: NA
j_call: TRBJ1-2
clone_size: NA
cdr3_nt: TGTGCCAGCAGCTCAGCCCACGGGGACTATGGCTACACCTTC
cdr3_aa: CASSSAHGDYGYTF

v_call: TRBV28
d_call: NA
j_call: TRBJ2-1
clone_size: few
cdr3_nt: TGTGCCAGCAGTCCATTTAGACAGCCAAATGAGCAGTTCTTC
cdr3_aa: CASSPFRQPNEQFF

v_call: TRBV21-1
d_call: NA
j_call: TRBJ1-1
clone_size: NA
cdr3_nt: TGTGCCAGCAGCAATATAAGCCGGGACACTGAAGCTTTCTTT
cdr3_aa: CASSNISRDTEAFF

v_call: TRBV5-1
d_call: NA
j_call: TRBJ2-5
clone_size: NA
cdr3_nt: TGCGCCAGCAGCCCCGGAAGGACTCAGGAGACCCAGTACTTC
cdr3_aa: CASSPGRTQETQYF

v_call: TRBV30
d_call: TRBD1
j_call: TRBJ1-1
clone_size: once
cdr3_nt: TGTGCCTGGGAGACAGGGAGAGGCCCTGAAGCTTTCTTT
cdr3_aa: CAWETGRGPEAFF

v_call: TRBV7-6
d_call: TRBD1
j_call: TRBJ1-5
clone_size: NA
cdr3_nt: TGTGCCAGCAGCTTGGGGGACAGGGGCAATCAGCCCCAGCATTTT
cdr3_aa: CASSLGDRGNQPQHF

v_call: TRBV12-1
d_call: NA
j_call: TRBJ1-2
clone_size: NA
cdr3_nt: TGTGCCAGCAGCTCATTGGGGAGGGATGGCTACACCTTC
cdr3_aa: CASSSLGRDGYTF

v_call: TRBV28
d_call: TRBD1
j_call: TRBJ1-4
clone_size: NA
cdr3_nt: TGTGCCAGCAGGTCAGGGGGCCCTGAAAAACTGTTTTTT
cdr3_aa: CASRSGGPEKLFF

v_call: TRBV6-5
d_call: NA
j_call: TRBJ1-3
clone_size: NA
cdr3_nt: TGTGCCAGCAGTAGTACGGGATCTGGAAACACCATATATTTT
cdr3_aa: CASSSTGSGNTIYF

v_call: TRBV30
d_call: TRBD1
j_call: TRBJ1-2
clone_size: NA
cdr3_nt: TGTGCCCGGACCCGACAGGGGCTGGACTATGGCTACACCTTC
cdr3_aa: CARTRQGLDYGYTF

v_call: TRBV4-3
d_call: NA
j_call: TRBJ1-6
clone_size: NA
cdr3_nt: TGCGCCAGCAGCCAAGATCCGGGTTCACCCCTCCACTTT
cdr3_aa: CASSQDPGSPLHF

v_call: TRBV28
d_call: TRBD1
j_call: TRBJ1-5
clone_size: NA
cdr3_nt: TGTGCCAGCAGTTTGTACGGACAGGGCAATCAGCCCCAGCATTTT
cdr3_aa: CASSLYGQGNQPQHF

v_call: TRBV4-1
d_call: NA
j_call: TRBJ2-7
clone_size: NA
cdr3_nt: TGCGCCAGCAGCCCCGCTTTAATCAGCTCCTACGAGCAGTACTTC
cdr3_aa: CASSPALISSYEQYF

v_call: TRBV28
d_call: TRBD2
j_call: TRBJ2-3
clone_size: NA
cdr3_nt: TGTGCCAGCAGTTTGGCCCGACAGCGGGGGGGCGGAGATACGCAGTATTTT
cdr3_aa: CASSLARQRGGGDTQYF

v_call: TRBV10-3
d_call: TRBD1
j_call: TRBJ1-1
clone_size: NA
cdr3_nt: TGTGCCATCAGGGAGACAGGGCAGACTGAAGCTTTCTTT
cdr3_aa: CAIRETGQTEAFF

v_call: TRBV21-1
d_call: NA
j_call: TRBJ1-3
clone_size: NA
cdr3_nt: TGTGCCAGCAGCAAAACCGACAGGAATAGCTCTGGAAACACCATATATTTT
cdr3_aa: CASSKTDRNSSGNTIYF

v_call: TRBV27
d_call: NA
j_call: TRBJ2-7
clone_size: once
cdr3_nt: TGTGCCAGCAGCAGCCAGGGTTCTTTCACTTACGAGCAGTACTTC
cdr3_aa: CASSSQGSFTYEQYF

v_call: TRBV28
d_call: TRBD1
j_call: TRBJ1-6
clone_size: NA
cdr3_nt: TGTGCCAGCAGTTTAGGGGCAGGGGGCGGTTCACCCCTCCACTTT
cdr3_aa: CASSLGAGGGSPLHF

v_call: TRBV7-9
d_call: NA
j_call: TRBJ2-7
clone_size: NA
cdr3_nt: TGTGCCAGCAGCCCAGGGACAATTTACGAGCAGTACTTC
cdr3_aa: CASSPGTIYEQYF

v_call: TRBV5-5
d_call: TRBD1
j_call: TRBJ2-3
clone_size: NA
cdr3_nt: TGTGCCAGCAGCTTGGGACAGGGTGTAGGTACAGATACGCAGTATTTT
cdr3_aa: CASSLGQGVGTDTQYF

v_call: TRBV6-2/TRBV6-3
d_call: NA
j_call: TRBJ2-2
clone_size: NA
cdr3_nt: TGTGCCAGCAGCAACCTCGCCGGGGTGAACACCGGGGAGCTGTTTTTT
cdr3_aa: CASSNLAGVNTGELFF

v_call: TRBV9
d_call: TRBD2
j_call: TRBJ2-1
clone_size: NA
cdr3_nt: TGTGCCAGCAGCCGGACTAGCCGGGACAATGAGCAGTTCTTC
cdr3_aa: CASSRTSRDNEQFF

v_call: TRBV6-5
d_call: NA
j_call: TRBJ1-6
clone_size: NA
cdr3_nt: TGTGCCAGCAGTTACCCGCGTTCCTATAATTCACCCCTCCACTTT
cdr3_aa: CASSYPRSYNSPLHF

v_call: TRBV11-2
d_call: NA
j_call: TRBJ1-1
clone_size: NA
cdr3_nt: TGTGCCAGCAGCTTAGGACAGGTGCGGACTGAAGCTTTCTTT
cdr3_aa: CASSLGQVRTEAFF

v_call: TRBV11-2
d_call: NA
j_call: TRBJ2-3
clone_size: NA
cdr3_nt: TGTGCCAGTAGGAGGGAGGGCACAGATACGCAGTATTTT
cdr3_aa: CASRREGTDTQYF

v_call: TRBV15
d_call: TRBD2
j_call: TRBJ2-1
clone_size: NA
cdr3_nt: TGTGCCACCAGCAGATCAACAGGGGTAGCGGGGGCCCACTACAATGAGCAGTTCTTC
cdr3_aa: CATSRSTGVAGAHYNEQFF

v_call: TRBV30
d_call: NA
j_call: TRBJ1-3
clone_size: NA
cdr3_nt: TGTGCCTGGGACAGAAGCTCTGGAAACACCATATATTTT
cdr3_aa: CAWDRSSGNTIYF

v_call: TRBV6-1
d_call: NA
j_call: TRBJ1-1
clone_size: NA
cdr3_nt: TGTGCCAGCAGCGCGAACAGGGTGAACACTGAAGCTTTCTTT
cdr3_aa: CASSANRVNTEAFF

v_call: TRBV19
d_call: NA
j_call: TRBJ1-5
clone_size: NA
cdr3_nt: TGTGCCAGTAGTCGCGGGTCCCAGGATCAGCCCCAGCATTTT
cdr3_aa: CASSRGSQDQPQHF

v_call: TRBV7-8
d_call: NA
j_call: TRBJ1-2
clone_size: NA
cdr3_nt: TGTGCCAGCAGCTTACCGGTCCCTATGAATGGCTACACCTTC
cdr3_aa: CASSLPVPMNGYTF

v_call: TRBV9
d_call: NA
j_call: TRBJ2-1
clone_size: NA
cdr3_nt: TGTGCCAGCAGCGTAGACTACAACAATGAGCAGTTCTTC
cdr3_aa: CASSVDYNNEQFF

v_call: TRBV4-3
d_call: TRBD2
j_call: TRBJ2-3
clone_size: NA
cdr3_nt: TGCGCCAGCAGCCAAGATCTCAGCCTAGCGGGGGCTCTTAGGTCAGATACGCAGTATTTT
cdr3_aa: CASSQDLSLAGALRSDTQYF

v_call: TRBV6-4
d_call: NA
j_call: TRBJ2-3
clone_size: NA
cdr3_nt: TGTGCCAGCAGTTACCGGGGGGCAGGTAGAGATACGCAGTATTTT
cdr3_aa: CASSYRGAGRDTQYF

v_call: TRBV6-5
d_call: TRBD1
j_call: TRBJ1-5
clone_size: NA
cdr3_nt: TGTGCCAGCAGTACTGGGACAGGGTTCAATCAGCCCCAGCATTTT
cdr3_aa: CASSTGTGFNQPQHF

v_call: TRBV28
d_call: NA
j_call: TRBJ1-1
clone_size: NA
cdr3_nt: TGTGCCAGCAGTTTAGGGGGCTGGGTGGTGCCTGAAGCTTTCTTT
cdr3_aa: CASSLGGWVVPEAFF

v_call: TRBV5-6
d_call: NA
j_call: TRBJ1-2
clone_size: NA
cdr3_nt: TGTGCCAGCAGCTGGGGGGGCAGGCCTCCCTATGGCTACACCTTC
cdr3_aa: CASSWGGRPPYGYTF